This T cell receptor (beta chain) is drawn from a study of blood T cells in healthy people across ages. Germline V lookup: CDR1 MNHEY, CDR2 SMNVEV (reference sequence). The CDR3 consists of 19 residues. V dropped 3 bases and J dropped 0 bases, with 23 bases sitting between them. Extraction yielded at least 5 micrograms of total RNA per sample. It was with a sample-barcoded 5' primer and a J-beta primer mix that a second PCR of roughly 6 to 11 cycles was run. TCRdb re-called the 5' RACE reads with MiXCR, one entry per CDR3 protein. The sample contains about 1,600,000 distinct CDR3 sequences, around 39% of which appear only once.

The rearrangement joins TRBV27 to TRBJ1-2; a weak D match, TRBD1 (5 bases). Sequenced sample: blood. The TCR was taken from a woman aged 18-29 years in good health. The CDR3 DNA follows: TGTGCCAGCAGTTTTCGGATGAATGGTCGGGGGGACTCTAACTATGGCTACACCTTC. Amino acids: CASSFRMNGRGDSNYGYTF.